What follows are 9 T cell receptor beta chains derived from one specimen sequenced in a study of T cell repertoires in cytomegalovirus infection. One entry per CDR3 protein, called by TCRdb with MiXCR from the reads. The sample gives nearly 650,000 distinct CDR3 sequences, about 24% of which show up once; 7% to 9% is in the top ten. Sequenced sample: CD8+ T cells from PBMCs. The receptors here all came from a human donor in good health (CMV status not recorded). Some clones in this sample may be carry-over from other donors' samples.

This clonotype occurred a few times. The chain links TRBV6-2 or TRBV6-3 to TRBJ2-1, with 9 positions matching TRBD2. Per the germline V gene, CDR1 is MNHEY and CDR2 is SVGEGT. The V and J ends lost 7 bases and 2 bases, in that order; junction bases with no gene match: 12. This CDR3 spans 17 amino acids. DNA of the CDR3: TGTGCCAGCACTCCCTTTAGCGGGGGAAGCCCCTACAATGAGCAGTTCTTC. Translation: CASTPFSGGSPYNEQFF.

There are many counts of this clonotype. The chain employs TRBV7-6 and TRBJ2-1; TRBD2 matches at 7 bases. The CDR3 is 16 residues long. J lost 0 bases, V lost 4 bases, and 6 bases had no gene match. Germline CDR1 and CDR2: SGHVS and FNYEAQ. CDR3 nucleotide sequence: TGTGCCAGCAGCTCACCCGGGGGGACCTCCTACAATGAGCAGTTCTTC. Translating it yields CASSSPGGTSYNEQFF.

The chain is built from TRBV5-6 and TRBJ2-7; D perhaps matches TRBD1 (6 bases). The CDR3 has 15 amino acids. Germline values: CDR1 SGHDT, CDR2 YYEEEE. The germline V and J ends were trimmed by 0 bases and 5 bases, with 15 bases remaining between them. CDR3 sequence: CASSLGGPRVDEQYV. CDR3 coding DNA: TGTGCCAGCAGCTTGGGGGGGCCCAGGGTGGACGAGCAGTACGTC.

Concerning this clonotype: A much bigger clone sits one base away, suggesting this may be a read error. This chain links TRBV28 with TRBJ2-6, with TRBD2 as a possible D gene (6 bases). This CDR3 is 12 amino acids long. Germline CDR1 reads MDHEN; CDR2 reads SYDVKM. The CDR3 nucleotides are TGTGCCAACAGTTTTGAGGCGGGACCTTCAGATTTC. Residues: CANSFEAGPSDF.

To note about this clonotype: A single base separates this from a much larger clone, so it may be a read error. V usage is TRBV12-3 or TRBV12-4 and J usage is TRBJ2-1; D unclear. This CDR3 comprises 15 residues. For the CDR3, the DNA is TGTGCCAACAGTACCCGACTTTCAGTCTACAATGAGCAGTTCTTC. Translating it yields CANSTRLSVYNEQFF.

The DNA for the CDR3 is TGTGCCATCAGTGAGTCGCGGGCCTACGAGCAGTACGTC. Its translation is CAISESRAYEQYV. V usage is TRBV10-3 and J usage is TRBJ2-7, with D tentatively TRBD2 (5 bases). The ends were cut back, 0 bases at V and 2 bases at J, with 5 bases in the middle. Looked up from germline, CDR1 is ENHRY and CDR2 is SYGVKD. The length of the CDR3 is 13 residues.

At least ten counts were recorded for this clonotype. One end of the junction is discordant with germline, which a read error may explain. This chain joins TRBV7-7 and TRBJ2-1; D assignment may be TRBD1 or TRBD2 (5 bases each). Germline CDR1 reads SSHAT; CDR2 reads FNYEAQ (reference sequence). The CDR3 sequence is 16 residues long. The CDR3 is CASSLAWDPSSYEQFF. The CDR3 nucleotides read TGTGCTAGCAGCTTAGCCTGGGACCCCTCGTCCTATGAGCAGTTCTTC. The variable domain in full, with the rest retrieved from reference TRBV7-7 and TRBJ2-1, is GAGVSQSPRYKVTKRGQDVTLRCDPISSHATLYWYQQALGQGPEFLTYFNYEAQPDKSGLPSDRFSAERPEGSISTLTIQRTEQRDSAMYRCASSLAWDPSSYEQFFGPGTRLTVL.

There are a few counts of this clonotype. The chain uses TRBV7-6 and TRBJ1-2; 7 bases are a match to TRBD1. V shed 5 bases and J 3 bases; nucleotides not matched to a gene: 3. The CDR3 loop spans 13 amino acids. CDR1 SGHVS and CDR2 FNYEAQ come from the germline V gene. The CDR3 region is CASSPGQDYGYTF. The CDR3 DNA follows: TGTGCCAGCAGCCCCGGACAGGACTATGGCTACACCTTC. Using reference TRBV7-6 and TRBJ1-2 for the parts outside the CDR3, the full variable domain is GAGVSQSPRYKVTKRGQDVALRCDPISGHVSLYWYRQALGQGPEFLTYFNYEAQQDKSGLPNDRFSAERPEGSISTLTIQRTEQRDSAMYRCASSPGQDYGYTFGSGTRLTVV.

This clonotype was observed a few times. CDR3 sequence reads: CASSLDASGDQETQYF. CDR3 in DNA: TGTGCCAGCAGCTTAGACGCTAGCGGGGACCAAGAGACCCAGTACTTC. The chain carries TRBV13 and TRBJ2-5, with 9 bases fitting TRBD2. Trimming took 1 base from V and 0 from J; bases not matched to a gene: 3. This CDR3 is built from 16 residues. Germline V gene lookup returns CDR1 PRHDT and CDR2 FYEKMQ (reference sequence).